This TCR beta chain appears in the sequencing data of a study of T cell responses to AZD1222 COVID-19 vaccine. General study findings and limits: A mostly white British donor set with more females was recruited, and clonal diversity was possibly underestimated.

About this clone: Antigen unknown.

Only in-frame clones appear in the TCRdb table, and some are missing; sequencing was by immunoSEQ multiplex PCR. The sample has fewer than 90,000 clones; roughly 84% are singletons. CDR1 and CDR2 (germline): SGHAT, FQDESV (reference sequence). V shed 4 bases, J shed 6 bases, and the junction held 3 bases outside the gene matches. The CDR3 is made up of 15 amino acids. V gene TRBV11-1 combines with J gene TRBJ2-7; 16 bases are shared with TRBD2. Specimen: peripheral blood, collected on day 0 of AZD1222 vaccination. This clonotype was obtained from an adult in good health. The CDR3 DNA reads TGTGCCAGCAGCTCCGGGACTAGCGGGAGGGTCGAGCAGTACTTC. This codes for CASSSGTSGRVEQYF.